These 14 T cell receptor beta chains came from one sample sequenced in a study of blood T cell repertoires in COVID-19. Here immunoSEQ multiplex PCR was the method, and the copy in TCRdb shows in-frame clones only, minus some. The table has roughly 99,000 clones, roughly 88% seen once. Sequencing input: peripheral blood. Source of these receptors: a middle-aged man with active or convalescent COVID-19.

This clone was recorded once. The J gene is TRBJ2-3, the V gene TRBV6-1; D is ambiguous. From germline, CDR1 is MNHNS and CDR2 SASEGT. Trimming stripped 6 bases from V and 0 bases from J, with 10 bases between. This CDR3 contains 14 residues. CDR3 amino acids: CASSREPSTDTQYF. The CDR3 DNA reads as TGTGCCAGCAGCCGCGAACCCAGCACAGATACGCAGTATTTT.

The chain uses TRBV5-1 and TRBJ2-1; 9 bases map to TRBD1. The CDR3 runs to 15 residues. The V segment lost 4 bases and the J segment 6 bases; nucleotides outside the gene matches: 8. The germline V gene has CDR1 SGHRS and CDR2 YFSETQ. CDR3 nucleotides: TGCGCCAGCAGCCCCGACAGGGGGGCGGTCAATGAGCAGTTCTTC. It codes for CASSPDRGAVNEQFF.

J is TRBJ2-5 and V is TRBV5-1; possibly TRBD2 for D (6 bases). The ends were cut back, 1 base at V and 0 bases at J, with 10 bases in the middle. Germline V gene lookup returns CDR1 SGHRS and CDR2 YFSETQ. The CDR3 loop spans 15 amino acids. The CDR3 nucleotides read TGCGCCAGCAGCTTGATAGCGGCAGACCAAGAGACCCAGTACTTC. Translation: CASSLIAADQETQYF.

V and J are TRBV7-8 and TRBJ2-1, with 8 bases lining up with TRBD2. J gave up 0 bases and V 5 bases, and 6 bases lay outside the gene matches. Looked up from germline, CDR1 is SGHVS and CDR2 is FQNEAQ. This CDR3 has 16 amino acids. CDR3 amino acids: CASSLTSGASYNEQFF. The CDR3 DNA is TGTGCCAGCAGCCTAACTAGCGGAGCCTCCTACAATGAGCAGTTCTTC. Drawing the rest from reference TRBV7-8 and TRBJ2-1, the complete variable domain is GAGVSQSPRYKVAKRGQDVALRCDPISGHVSLFWYQQALGQGPEFLTYFQNEAQLDKSGLPSDRFFAERPEGSVSTLKIQRTQQEDSAVYLCASSLTSGASYNEQFFGPGTRLTVL.

This chain uses TRBV2 with TRBJ2-3; D might be TRBD2 (5 bases). The germline V and J ends were trimmed by 10 bases and 0 bases, with 17 bases remaining between them. Germline V CDR1 and CDR2: SNHLY, FYNNEI. The CDR3 loop spans 15 amino acids. CDR3 protein: CATGPEGISTDTQYF. The CDR3 coding sequence is TGTGCCACCGGCCCCGAGGGTATTAGCACAGATACGCAGTATTTT.

The J gene is TRBJ1-6, the V gene TRBV25-1; 7 bases map to TRBD1. The V and J ends lost 4 bases and 1 base, in that order; junction bases with no gene match: 4. This CDR3 is 16 amino acids long. Germline V gene lookup returns CDR1 MGHDK and CDR2 SYGVNS. CDR3 region: CASSVAGGSYNSPLHF. The CDR3, as DNA: TGTGCCAGCAGTGTGGCAGGGGGGTCCTATAATTCACCCCTCCACTTT.

The V gene is TRBV18, the J gene TRBJ2-3, with TRBD2 matching over 10 bases. Germline V lookup: CDR1 KGHSH, CDR2 LQKENI. J was trimmed by 1 base and V by 1 base; bases with no gene match: 5. This CDR3 has 17 residues. The CDR3 spells CASSPQAGGHGTDTQYF. The CDR3 DNA reads TGTGCCAGCTCACCACAAGCGGGAGGGCATGGCACAGATACGCAGTATTTT.

This chain uses TRBV7-9 with TRBJ2-3; D uncertain. Germline V gene data show CDR1 as SEHNR and CDR2 as FQNEAQ (reference sequence). There are 12 residues in the CDR3. V lost 4 bases to trimming and J lost 5 bases, with 7 bases between them. CDR3 loop: CASSSFGDTQYF. CDR3 coding DNA: TGTGCCAGCAGCTCCTTCGGAGATACGCAGTATTTT.

The rearrangement joins TRBV3-1 (or the pseudogene TRBV3-2) to TRBJ1-6; D is ambiguous. CDR3 length equals 15 residues. In germline, CDR1 is LGHDT, CDR2 YNNKEL (reference sequence). Trimming removed 4 bases at V and 6 bases at J, with 13 bases between. This CDR3 reads CASSPRGGSNSPLHF. As DNA, the CDR3 is TGTGCCAGCAGCCCTCGGGGAGGTTCTAATTCACCCCTCCACTTT.

The CDR3 sequence is CASSPPATSGRGQYF. The CDR3 DNA reads as TGTGCCAGCTCACCACCGGCGACTAGCGGGAGAGGGCAGTACTTC. The gene calls are TRBV18 and TRBJ2-7; 12 bases align to TRBD2. The CDR3 has 15 residues. CDR1 and CDR2 (germline): KGHSH, LQKENI. J lost 9 bases, V lost 0 bases, and 6 bases had no gene match.

Only a few counts were recorded for this clone. The chain links TRBV15 to TRBJ1-2; 9 bases fit TRBD1. This CDR3 comprises 16 residues. V was clipped by 2 bases and J by 3 bases; unmatched bases: 7. Per the germline V gene, CDR1 is LNHNV and CDR2 is YYDKDF (reference sequence). CDR3 sequence reads: CATSRSTGGWDYGYTF. The CDR3 region has the DNA TGTGCCACCAGCAGATCCACAGGGGGCTGGGACTATGGCTACACCTTC.

V and J are TRBV10-3 and TRBJ2-7; 12 nucleotides align to TRBD1. The V gene end was trimmed by 7 bases and the J gene end by 4 bases; junction bases not matched to a gene: 8. The CDR3 has 15 amino acids. CDR1 and CDR2 (germline): ENHRY, SYGVKD. CDR3: CAITAGTGGTYEQYF. DNA of the CDR3: TGTGCCATCACCGCTGGGACAGGGGGCACTTACGAGCAGTACTTC.

The chain links TRBV4-2 to TRBJ2-1; no firm D call. This CDR3 is 15 amino acids long. With 4 bases removed from V and 0 bases from J, the gap between germline ends came to 10 bases. The germline V gene has CDR1 LGHNA and CDR2 YNFKEQ. This CDR3 reads CASSPSKSSYNEQFF. For the CDR3, the DNA is TGTGCCAGCAGCCCATCAAAGAGCTCCTACAATGAGCAGTTCTTC.

The chain uses TRBV10-1 and TRBJ2-1; 9 bases agree with TRBD2. The CDR3 runs 17 residues. Trimming cost V 4 bases and J 5 bases; bases outside gene matches: 12. Germline V gene lookup returns CDR1 WNHNN and CDR2 SYGVQD (reference sequence). CDR3 residues: CASSGPILAGKNNEQFF. In DNA form, the CDR3 reads TGCGCCAGCAGTGGTCCCATTCTAGCGGGAAAAAACAATGAGCAGTTCTTC.